This is a list of T cell receptor beta chains from one sample in a study of blood T cells in healthy people across ages. A single record per CDR3 protein comes from TCRdb applying MiXCR to the 5' RACE reads. The sample includes 800,000 to 950,000 distinct CDR3 sequences, 48% of them seen just once. Sequenced sample: blood. The receptors were gathered from a man aged 25 to 40 in good health. The CDR3 runs from the conserved cysteine through the conserved F or W. The D gene is left open where the match is weak. The listing skips clone size in some rows; elsewhere it reads once, few, many or a size class.

>-|TRBJ2-1|-|TRBV5-1
CASSPLSSSYNEQFF
TGCGCCAGCAGCCCCCTTTCGAGCTCCTACAATGAGCAGTTCTTC
>TRBD1|TRBJ2-7|-|TRBV29-1
CSVRQGSSYEQYF
TGCAGCGTGCGACAGGGAAGCTCCTACGAGCAGTACTTC
>TRBD1|TRBJ2-3|-|TRBV5-8
CASSPGQGGGDTQYF
TGTGCCAGCAGCCCGGGACAGGGTGGTGGAGATACGCAGTATTTT
>TRBD1|TRBJ1-1|-|TRBV18
CASSPAGQGATEAFF
TGTGCCAGCTCACCAGCGGGACAGGGGGCCACTGAAGCTTTCTTT
>-|TRBJ2-7|-|TRBV5-1
CASSLAAASSRGEQYF
TGCGCCAGCAGCTTGGCGGCGGCTTCAAGTCGTGGCGAGCAGTACTTC
>-|TRBJ2-5|few|TRBV10-3
CAISELNQETQYF
TGTGCCATCAGCGAGCTGAACCAAGAGACCCAGTACTTC
>-|TRBJ2-7|-|TRBV6-1
CASSVGGPFSYEQYF
TGTGCCAGCAGTGTTGGGGGCCCGTTCTCCTACGAGCAGTACTTC
>-|TRBJ2-3|once|TRBV29-1
CSVDQGFSTDTQYF
TGCAGCGTTGATCAGGGGTTTAGCACAGATACGCAGTATTTT
>-|TRBJ2-7|-|TRBV6-2/TRBV6-3
CASKGVGEAQYF
TGTGCCAGCAAGGGGGTAGGAGAGGCCCAGTACTTC
>-|TRBJ2-5|-|TRBV6-2/TRBV6-3
CASSPGARDQETQYF
TGTGCCAGCTCTCCTGGGGCACGAGATCAAGAGACCCAGTACTTC
>-|TRBJ2-3|-|TRBV11-3
CASSLSEGPFGTDTQYF
TGTGCCAGCAGCTTAAGCGAGGGGCCGTTCGGCACAGATACGCAGTATTTT
>-|TRBJ2-7|few|TRBV2
CASTFRGAGHEQYF
TGTGCCAGCACCTTCAGGGGCGCGGGCCACGAGCAGTACTTC
>-|TRBJ2-7|-|TRBV5-4
CASSPTLEGYEQYF
TGTGCCAGCAGCCCGACATTGGAGGGCTACGAGCAGTACTTC
>-|TRBJ2-1|-|TRBV6-2/TRBV6-3
CASSPHSGDRRNEQFF
TGTGCCAGCAGTCCGCATTCCGGGGACCGCCGCAATGAGCAGTTCTTC
>-|TRBJ1-2|-|TRBV7-6
CASSSTDSGFYGYIF
TGTGCCAGCAGCTCCACGGACAGCGGATTCTATGGCTACATCTTC
>TRBD2|TRBJ2-7|-|TRBV4-1
CASSQVLLAVSSYNEQYF
TGCGCCAGCAGCCAAGTTCTACTAGCGGTGAGCTCCTACAATGAGCAGTACTTC
>TRBD1|TRBJ2-1|-|TRBV6-5
CASSFLPGTGAPYNEQFF
TGTGCCAGCAGTTTCCTCCCCGGGACAGGGGCTCCATACAATGAGCAGTTCTTC
>-|TRBJ1-2|few|TRBV20-1
CSARAGGDNYGYTF
TGCAGTGCTAGAGCCGGGGGCGATAACTATGGCTACACCTTC
>-|TRBJ2-1|-|TRBV21-1
CASSRRTGNFYNEQFF
TGTGCCAGCAGCCGGCGGACAGGGAACTTTTACAATGAGCAGTTCTTC
>TRBD1|TRBJ2-4|-|TRBV11-3
CASISRGGQGNIQYF
TGTGCCAGCATCAGTAGAGGAGGACAGGGAAACATTCAGTACTTC
>-|TRBJ2-5|-|TRBV9
CASSVEAGLTETQYF
TGTGCCAGCAGCGTAGAGGCAGGGCTAACAGAGACCCAGTACTTC
>-|TRBJ2-4|few|TRBV3-1
CASSLPGSENIQYF
TGTGCCAGCAGCCTCCCCGGGTCCGAAAACATTCAGTACTTC
>TRBD1|TRBJ2-3|-|TRBV18
CASSQTGTGGSADTQYF
TGTGCCAGCTCACAAACCGGGACAGGGGGCAGCGCAGATACGCAGTATTTT
>-|TRBJ1-4|-|TRBV5-8
CASSLGHATNEKLFF
TGTGCCAGCAGCTTAGGACATGCAACTAATGAAAAACTGTTTTTT
>-|TRBJ1-1|-|TRBV20-1
CSAASGPGYTEAFF
TGCAGTGCTGCCAGTGGACCGGGGTACACTGAAGCTTTCTTT
>-|TRBJ2-1|-|TRBV2
CASSEGLSGNEQFF
TGTGCCAGCAGTGAAGGGCTGTCGGGGAATGAGCAGTTCTTC
>-|TRBJ2-1|-|TRBV7-2
CASSLEVRYNEQFF
TGTGCCAGCAGCTTAGAGGTCCGCTACAATGAGCAGTTCTTC
>TRBD1|TRBJ2-7|-|TRBV30
CAWDTGTGHSYEQYF
TGTGCCTGGGACACCGGGACAGGGCATTCCTACGAGCAGTACTTC